Listed below are T cell receptor beta chains from one sample, sequenced in a study of blood T cell repertoires in COVID-19. Sequenced by immunoSEQ multiplex PCR; TCRdb stores in-frame clones only, minus some. The sample lists about 110,000 clones, about 80% occurring once. Material for sequencing was peripheral blood. The receptors here all came from a man aged 65 to 85 with acute or convalescent COVID-19. The CDR3 runs from the conserved cysteine through the conserved F or W. The D gene is left open where the match is weak. Clone size is shown for a subset of rows, as once, few, many or a class of expanded clone.

j_call: TRBJ1-6; clone_size: -; v_call: TRBV7-3; d_call: -; cdr3_nt: TGTGCCAGCAGCCAAACAGCCGCCGGTTGGCCCCTCCACTTT; cdr3_aa: CASSQTAAGWPLHF
j_call: TRBJ2-3; clone_size: -; v_call: TRBV6-2/TRBV6-3; d_call: TRBD2; cdr3_nt: TGTGCCAGCAGTTACGGATCGGGGGGAGGCACAGATACGCAGTATTTT; cdr3_aa: CASSYGSGGGTDTQYF
j_call: TRBJ2-5; clone_size: many; v_call: TRBV19; d_call: -; cdr3_nt: TGTGCCAGTAGTATTGCGGGCGCGGGGCAAGAGACCCAGTACTTC; cdr3_aa: CASSIAGAGQETQYF
j_call: TRBJ2-5; clone_size: -; v_call: TRBV6-6; d_call: TRBD1; cdr3_nt: TGTGCCAGCAGTTACCCTACCACAGGGGTAGGAGAGACCCAGTACTTC; cdr3_aa: CASSYPTTGVGETQYF
j_call: TRBJ1-5; clone_size: -; v_call: TRBV7-9; d_call: -; cdr3_nt: TGTGCCAGCTCACTAGGGCAGGGGTCTTCTCAGCCCCAGCATTTT; cdr3_aa: CASSLGQGSSQPQHF
j_call: TRBJ1-4; clone_size: -; v_call: TRBV4-1; d_call: TRBD1; cdr3_nt: TGCGCCAGCAGCCAAGACCCGGACAGGGGGAATGAAAAACTGTTTTTT; cdr3_aa: CASSQDPDRGNEKLFF
j_call: TRBJ1-6; clone_size: -; v_call: TRBV5-4; d_call: -; cdr3_nt: TGTGCCAGCAGCTTGAGGTCAGGTCCCCTCCTTAATTCACCCCTCCACTTT; cdr3_aa: CASSLRSGPLLNSPLHF
j_call: TRBJ1-2; clone_size: -; v_call: TRBV2; d_call: -; cdr3_nt: TGTGCCAGCAGTGACGGACTTAAAGAGGGCTACACCTTC; cdr3_aa: CASSDGLKEGYTF
j_call: TRBJ2-2; clone_size: -; v_call: TRBV27; d_call: -; cdr3_nt: TGTGCCAGCAGACCAGGACGCAGGGTGCCCGGGGAGCTGTTTTTT; cdr3_aa: CASRPGRRVPGELFF
j_call: TRBJ2-5; clone_size: -; v_call: TRBV6-5; d_call: -; cdr3_nt: TGTGCCAGCATTGTGGGGGGGCCCCAAGAGACCCAGTACTTC; cdr3_aa: CASIVGGPQETQYF
j_call: TRBJ2-3; clone_size: -; v_call: TRBV5-1; d_call: TRBD1; cdr3_nt: TGCGCCAGCAGCGTTGGACAGGGGAGTGAGACAGATACGCAGTATTTT; cdr3_aa: CASSVGQGSETDTQYF
j_call: TRBJ2-7; clone_size: -; v_call: TRBV2; d_call: TRBD1; cdr3_nt: TGTGCCAGCAGGCGGACCCAGACAGGGGCCGAGCAGTACTTC; cdr3_aa: CASRRTQTGAEQYF
j_call: TRBJ2-2; clone_size: -; v_call: TRBV6-5; d_call: TRBD2; cdr3_nt: TGTGCCAGCAGCCTTGGGGGGGTTAACACCGGGGAGCTGTTTTTT; cdr3_aa: CASSLGGVNTGELFF
j_call: TRBJ2-2; clone_size: -; v_call: TRBV7-3; d_call: -; cdr3_nt: TGTGCCAGCACGTCCGGGAAGAACACCGGGGAGCTGTTTTTT; cdr3_aa: CASTSGKNTGELFF
j_call: TRBJ2-1; clone_size: -; v_call: TRBV2; d_call: -; cdr3_nt: TGTGCCAGCAGAGCCTACACTAGCCCGAATGAGCAGTTCTTC; cdr3_aa: CASRAYTSPNEQFF
j_call: TRBJ1-2; clone_size: -; v_call: TRBV19; d_call: TRBD1; cdr3_nt: TGTGCCAGTAGTCCTTCCAACAGGGGGGGTGGCTACACCTTC; cdr3_aa: CASSPSNRGGGYTF
j_call: TRBJ1-5; clone_size: few; v_call: TRBV2; d_call: -; cdr3_nt: TGTGCCAGCCGTGGTGGAGGGAGCAATCAGCCCCAGCATTTT; cdr3_aa: CASRGGGSNQPQHF
j_call: TRBJ2-5; clone_size: -; v_call: TRBV3-1/TRBV3-2; d_call: TRBD2; cdr3_nt: TGTGCCAGCAGCCGCGGGGGGGCGGAGACCCAGTACTTC; cdr3_aa: CASSRGGAETQYF
j_call: TRBJ2-3; clone_size: -; v_call: TRBV9; d_call: -; cdr3_nt: TGTGCCAGCAGCGTACGGGGCGGGGACCCCGCAGATACGCAGTATTTT; cdr3_aa: CASSVRGGDPADTQYF
j_call: TRBJ2-3; clone_size: -; v_call: TRBV19; d_call: TRBD2; cdr3_nt: TGTGCCAGTAGTAAAGCGGGGCTAAGCACAGATACGCAGTATTTT; cdr3_aa: CASSKAGLSTDTQYF
j_call: TRBJ1-3; clone_size: -; v_call: TRBV7-8; d_call: -; cdr3_nt: TGTGCCAGCAGCCCTGTACAGGCAAGCTCTGGAAACACCATATATTTT; cdr3_aa: CASSPVQASSGNTIYF
j_call: TRBJ2-1; clone_size: -; v_call: TRBV19; d_call: TRBD1; cdr3_nt: TGTGCCAGTAGTATATGGGGGACAGGGGGCGGTCGGTACAATGAGCAGTTCTTC; cdr3_aa: CASSIWGTGGGRYNEQFF
j_call: TRBJ2-7; clone_size: -; v_call: TRBV3-1/TRBV3-2; d_call: -; cdr3_nt: TGTGCCAGCAGCCAAGAAACAGATTTAAAGCAGTACTTC; cdr3_aa: CASSQETDLKQYF
j_call: TRBJ1-3; clone_size: -; v_call: TRBV7-6; d_call: -; cdr3_nt: TGTGCCAGCAGCCTGTTCTCGGGTGTAGGGGGGGACACCATATATTTT; cdr3_aa: CASSLFSGVGGDTIYF
j_call: TRBJ2-7; clone_size: -; v_call: TRBV5-1; d_call: TRBD1; cdr3_nt: TGCGCCAGCAGCTTGGGGACAGGGCACGAGCAGTACTTC; cdr3_aa: CASSLGTGHEQYF
j_call: TRBJ1-1; clone_size: once; v_call: TRBV6-2/TRBV6-3; d_call: TRBD1; cdr3_nt: TGTGCCAGCAGTTACTCGACAGGGACAGGTGGGAGGAGGACTGAAGCTTTCTTT; cdr3_aa: CASSYSTGTGGRRTEAFF
j_call: TRBJ1-6; clone_size: -; v_call: TRBV6-5; d_call: -; cdr3_nt: TGTGCCAGCAGTTACTCGCAGGGCAGGGATTCACCCCTCCACTTT; cdr3_aa: CASSYSQGRDSPLHF
j_call: TRBJ2-3; clone_size: -; v_call: TRBV5-3; d_call: TRBD1; cdr3_nt: TGTGCCAGAAGCTTGGTGGTGACAGGGTCAAGAGATACGCAGTATTTT; cdr3_aa: CARSLVVTGSRDTQYF
j_call: TRBJ1-4; clone_size: -; v_call: TRBV28; d_call: -; cdr3_nt: TGTGCCAGCAGAGGGTCCGGGAGCGCAAATGAAAAACTGTTTTTT; cdr3_aa: CASRGSGSANEKLFF
j_call: TRBJ1-2; clone_size: few; v_call: TRBV7-9; d_call: -; cdr3_nt: TGTGCCAGCAGCCATTCGGACTATGGCTACACCTTC; cdr3_aa: CASSHSDYGYTF
j_call: TRBJ2-7; clone_size: few; v_call: TRBV6-1; d_call: -; cdr3_nt: TGTGCCAGCAGTGAAGCATTCGGGTGGGAGCAGTACTTC; cdr3_aa: CASSEAFGWEQYF
j_call: TRBJ1-5; clone_size: -; v_call: TRBV27; d_call: TRBD1; cdr3_nt: TGTGCCAGCAGCTTGAACCGGGACAGGGTACAGCCCCAGCATTTT; cdr3_aa: CASSLNRDRVQPQHF
j_call: TRBJ2-1; clone_size: once; v_call: TRBV11-3; d_call: TRBD2; cdr3_nt: TGTGCCAGCAGCTTAAATAGCGGGGGGGCTGGTGAGCAGTTCTTC; cdr3_aa: CASSLNSGGAGEQFF
j_call: TRBJ2-2; clone_size: -; v_call: TRBV7-6; d_call: TRBD2; cdr3_nt: TGTGCCAGCAACTCCTTTCGACTAGCGGGGGGCACCGGCGAAGAGGAGCTGTTTTTT; cdr3_aa: CASNSFRLAGGTGEEELFF
j_call: TRBJ2-5; clone_size: -; v_call: TRBV12-5; d_call: -; cdr3_nt: TGTGCTAGTGGTTTGGCCGGGACTCGCCAAGAGACCCAGTACTTC; cdr3_aa: CASGLAGTRQETQYF
j_call: TRBJ1-1; clone_size: -; v_call: TRBV6-2/TRBV6-3; d_call: -; cdr3_nt: TGTGCCAGCAGTTCACAGGGTTGCGCTTTCTTT; cdr3_aa: CASSSQGCAFF
j_call: TRBJ1-2; clone_size: -; v_call: TRBV6-2/TRBV6-3; d_call: TRBD1; cdr3_nt: TGTGCCAGCAGCCAGACAGGGGCTACGGACTACACCTTC; cdr3_aa: CASSQTGATDYTF
j_call: TRBJ1-6; clone_size: -; v_call: TRBV6-1; d_call: -; cdr3_nt: TGTGCCAGCAGTGATAGCTGGAATTCACCCCTCCACTTT; cdr3_aa: CASSDSWNSPLHF
j_call: TRBJ2-1; clone_size: once; v_call: TRBV5-8; d_call: TRBD1; cdr3_nt: TGTGCCAGCAGCGGCAGGACAGGGTACAAGGATGAGCAGTTCTTC; cdr3_aa: CASSGRTGYKDEQFF
j_call: TRBJ1-1; clone_size: -; v_call: TRBV27; d_call: -; cdr3_nt: TGTGCCAGCAGTTTCAGGACACAGAACACTGAAGCTTTCTTT; cdr3_aa: CASSFRTQNTEAFF
j_call: TRBJ2-3; clone_size: -; v_call: TRBV19; d_call: -; cdr3_nt: TGTGCCAGTAGTGTCGGGCTAGGGGTCGATACGCAGTATTTT; cdr3_aa: CASSVGLGVDTQYF
j_call: TRBJ1-1; clone_size: -; v_call: TRBV5-1; d_call: -; cdr3_nt: TGCGCCAGCAGCTCCCAGGGCTCAAACACTGAAGCTTTCTTT; cdr3_aa: CASSSQGSNTEAFF